The 20 T cell receptor beta chains listed next were all sequenced from one sample in a study of cytomegalovirus exposure and HLA in healthy donors. The PCR employed 60 Vbeta primers together with 13 Jbeta primers. Some clones are missing from TCRdb's copy, which holds only in-frame ones; the method was immunoSEQ multiplex PCR. The sample holds about 260,000 clones, 84% seen once. Sequencing input: PBMCs. The receptors were gathered from a woman in her forties in good health and CMV-seropositive.

This clone has just one count. The V and J genes are TRBV29-1 and TRBJ1-4; D is ambiguous. Germline CDR1 is SQVTM and CDR2 is ANQGSEA. Trimming took 4 bases from V and 0 from J, leaving 3 bases between them. This CDR3 comprises 12 residues. Written as DNA, the CDR3 is TGCAGCGTTGGTACAACTAATGAAAAACTGTTTTTT. This translates into CSVGTTNEKLFF.

V is TRBV4-3 and J is TRBJ2-3; 12 nucleotides align to TRBD2. CDR1 is LGHNA and CDR2 is YSLEER in the germline V gene. Trimming took 0 bases from V and 2 from J; bases not matched to a gene: 12. The CDR3 is 20 residues long. The CDR3 sequence is CASSQDLASGRAGATDTQYF. In DNA, the CDR3 is TGCGCCAGCAGCCAAGATCTGGCTAGCGGGAGGGCCGGGGCCACAGATACGCAGTATTTT.

This clone is a singleton in its sample. This chain uses TRBV12-5 with TRBJ2-2; D perhaps matches TRBD1 (5 bases). This CDR3 comprises 12 residues. Between the trimmed V and J ends, which lost 6 bases and 12 bases, there was a span of 14 bases. Germline assignment: CDR1 LGHNT and CDR2 FRNRAP. As DNA, the CDR3 is TGTGCTAGTGGCCCGACAGCGCAAAAGCTGTTTTTT. Translated, it gives CASGPTAQKLFF.

The V and J genes are TRBV4-1 and TRBJ2-1; 7 nucleotides agree with TRBD1. The CDR3 has 17 residues. Looked up from germline, CDR1 is MGHRA and CDR2 is YSYEKL. Trimming took 0 bases from V and 8 from J; bases not matched to a gene: 13. The CDR3 reads CASSQDPPGQLMDEQFF. The CDR3 DNA follows: TGCGCCAGCAGCCAAGATCCCCCGGGACAGTTAATGGATGAGCAGTTCTTC.

The V and J genes are TRBV7-2 and TRBJ2-2; no definite D call. Trimming pared 6 bases from V and 3 bases from J, leaving 11 bases between. The CDR3 spans 14 residues. Germline values: CDR1 SGHTA, CDR2 FQGNSA. CDR3 amino acids: CASSHYLDTGELFF. The CDR3 DNA is TGTGCCAGCAGTCACTACCTTGACACCGGGGAGCTGTTTTTT. Together with reference TRBV7-2 and TRBJ2-2, the CDR3 gives the full variable domain: GAGVSQSPSNKVTEKGKDVELRCDPISGHTALYWYRQSLGQGLEFLIYFQGNSAPDKSGLPSDRFSAERTGGSVSTLTIQRTQQEDSAVYLCASSHYLDTGELFFGEGSRLTVL.

As for this clone: The sample contains more than one DNA sequence encoding this CDR3. This chain joins TRBV4-1 and TRBJ2-7; D is possibly TRBD2 (6 bases). Germline CDR1 and CDR2: MGHRA and YSYEKL. V lost 0 bases and J 1 base, leaving 10 bases between the germline ends. The CDR3 has 15 residues. CDR3: CASSQDPGGSYEQYF. CDR3 coding DNA: TGCGCCAGCAGCCAAGATCCCGGGGGTTCCTACGAGCAGTACTTC.

The rearrangement links TRBV19 to TRBJ2-2; D call uncertain. This CDR3 is built from 13 residues. Per germline, CDR1 LNHDA and CDR2 SQIVND (reference sequence). V lost 7 bases and J 1 base, leaving 7 bases between the germline ends. For the CDR3, the DNA is TGTGCCAGTAATGTCGGGAACACCGGGGAGCTGTTTTTT. This codes for CASNVGNTGELFF.

The V call is TRBV19, the J call TRBJ1-5, with D unclear. This CDR3 has 15 amino acids. Deletions cut 10 bases from V and 0 bases from J, with 16 bases between. The V gene's germline CDR1 is LNHDA and CDR2 SQIVND (reference sequence). The DNA for the CDR3 is TGTGCCACCGAACCCACTCGCAATAGCAATCAGCCCCAGCATTTT. It translates to CATEPTRNSNQPQHF.

V is TRBV4-3 and J is TRBJ2-1, with 7 nucleotides matching TRBD2. CDR3 size: 16 residues. The V segment lost 0 bases and the J segment 2 bases; nucleotides outside the gene matches: 4. The germline CDR1 and CDR2 sequences are LGHNA and YSLEER. The CDR3 region is CASSQESSGAYNEQFF. The CDR3 nucleotides read TGCGCCAGCAGCCAAGAGTCTAGCGGCGCCTACAATGAGCAGTTCTTC.

The chain uses TRBV5-6 and TRBJ2-7; 10 positions match TRBD2. Trimming took 4 bases from V and 4 from J; bases not matched to a gene: 8. The CDR3 runs to 15 residues. The germline V gene has CDR1 SGHDT and CDR2 YYEEEE. CDR3 sequence: CASSPLAGSRYEQYF. In nucleotides, the CDR3 is TGTGCCAGCAGCCCACTAGCGGGGAGTCGGTACGAGCAGTACTTC.

The V call is TRBV7-6, the J call TRBJ2-2; 11 bases fit TRBD2. Germline CDR1 reads SGHVS; CDR2 reads FNYEAQ. V shed 5 bases and J 1 base; nucleotides not matched to a gene: 3. The CDR3 length is 16 residues. The CDR3 DNA follows: TGTGCCAGCAGCCCGACTAGCGGGGAGAACACCGGGGAGCTGTTTTTT. Protein product: CASSPTSGENTGELFF.

This clone showed up just a few times. V is TRBV7-2 and J is TRBJ2-7; 11 bases line up with TRBD1. V gave up 4 bases and J gave up 10 bases; unmatched junction bases: 6. Germline CDR1 SGHTA, CDR2 FQGNSA. CDR3 length: 13 residues. The CDR3 DNA sequence: TGTGCCAGCAGCTCCCGGGACAGGGGGGGCCAGTACTTC. Protein product: CASSSRDRGGQYF.

The chain links TRBV28 to TRBJ2-1; 7 bases are a match to TRBD1. The CDR3 length is 14 residues. Germline V gives CDR1 MDHEN, CDR2 SYDVKM. Trimming took 7 bases from V and 9 from J; bases not matched to a gene: 12. CDR3 nucleotide sequence: TGTGCCAGCATCGTCGACAGGGCCCAAAGTGAGCAGTTCTTC. It encodes CASIVDRAQSEQFF.

CDR3 DNA: TGCAGCGTTGAGGATGGAGGGCGTAGCACAGATACGCAGTATTTT. This codes for CSVEDGGRSTDTQYF. This chain links TRBV29-1 with TRBJ2-3; D possibly corresponds to TRBD2 (6 bases). This CDR3 region has 15 residues. The germline V gene encodes CDR1 SQVTM and CDR2 ANQGSEA. V was cut by 3 bases and J by 0 bases, with 13 bases left in between.

The CDR3 DNA reads TGCGCCAGCAGCCAGACCGCCGGGACAGGGGCCAGAGAGCAGTACTTC. Translating it yields CASSQTAGTGAREQYF. V and J are TRBV4-3 and TRBJ2-7, with 10 bases aligning to TRBD1. The ends lost 3 bases at V and 7 bases at J; junction bases unmatched: 12. The CDR3 consists of 16 residues. From germline, CDR1 is LGHNA and CDR2 YSLEER.

This clone ranks as medium-sized. The chain recombines TRBV6-4 with TRBJ2-3, with 8 bases fitting TRBD2. After removal of 0 bases from V and 3 bases from J, the junction contained 2 bases not matched to a gene. There are 15 residues in the CDR3. Germline loops: CDR1 MRHNA, CDR2 SNTAGT. CDR3 DNA sequence: TGTGCCAGCAGTGACTCGTCTAGCGGGACAGATACGCAGTATTTT. Encoded protein: CASSDSSSGTDTQYF.

J is TRBJ1-2 and V is TRBV20-1; D call uncertain. The ends were cut back, 7 bases at V and 4 bases at J, with 10 bases in the middle. The CDR3 sequence is 11 residues long. Germline V gene sequence: CDR1 DFQATT, CDR2 SNEGSKA (reference sequence). The CDR3 DNA is TGCAGTGGGACGCGGGGCTATGGCTACACCTTC. It is translated as CSGTRGYGYTF.

Of note for this clone: A read error may account for a junction end that differs from germline. The chain is built from TRBV7-9 and TRBJ1-3, with 7 bases lining up with TRBD1. The CDR3 is made up of 13 amino acids. From germline, CDR1 is SEHNR and CDR2 FQNEAQ (reference sequence). CDR3 protein: CASSLEPPGQRDF. CDR3 nucleotides: TGTGCCAGCAGCTTAGAACCCCCGGGACAGCGAGATTTT.

The rearrangement links TRBV18 to TRBJ2-1; D call uncertain. V dropped 6 bases and J dropped 10 bases, with 13 bases sitting between them. Looked up from germline, CDR1 is KGHSH and CDR2 is LQKENI. This CDR3 contains 12 residues. CDR3 bases: TGTGCCAGCTCCGGAGTAGGTGGCGAGCAGTTCTTC. Translation: CASSGVGGEQFF.

The V gene is TRBV5-1, the J gene TRBJ2-1; D possibly corresponds to TRBD1 (6 bases). The CDR3 has 16 amino acids. Trimming pared 1 base from V and 6 bases from J, leaving 17 bases between. Germline CDR1 SGHRS, CDR2 YFSETQ. CDR3 bases: TGCGCCAGCAGCTTGCAAACAGGGAGCGTTGGCAATGAGCAGTTCTTC. Protein: CASSLQTGSVGNEQFF. The full variable domain, in which reference TRBV5-1 and TRBJ2-1 provide the parts outside the CDR3, is KAGVTQTPRYLIKTRGQQVTLSCSPISGHRSVSWYQQTPGQGLQFLFEYFSETQRNKGNFPGRFSGRQFSNSRSEMNVSTLELGDSALYLCASSLQTGSVGNEQFFGPGTRLTVL.